This passage covers 3 T cell receptor beta chains from one sample sequenced in a study of shared clonotypes between healthy human individuals (dated by TCRdb to about 2020). The library was prepared using the immunoSEQ multiplex PCR assay. The source is immuneACCESS, and TCRdb retained only in-frame sequences with V and J called. Part of the clones is not carried over; for the studies checked, unresolved V genes explain less than half of this, and the remainder is unexplained. The sample table records roughly 2,000,000 clones; 85% to 95% of these occur just once. Roughly 1% of the sample is held by the ten biggest clonotypes. CD8 naive samples consisted of CD45RO-negative cells that were positively selected for CCR7, yielding a CD45RA+CCR7+ population without TemRA cells. The sequenced sample was naive CD8+ T cells sorted from blood. Read against the paper, the sample's cell subset or site label means: CD45RA+CCR7+. The receptors were gathered from a man aged 18 to 29 in good health.

The chain is built from TRBV6-1 and TRBJ1-2; weak D call: TRBD1 (6 bases). The CDR3 loop spans 15 amino acids. Trimming took off 2 bases at V and 8 bases at J, with 18 bases between the two ends. Germline V gives CDR1 MNHNS, CDR2 SASEGT. This CDR3 is CASSEIRSGVGGYTF. The DNA of the CDR3 is TGTGCCAGCAGTGAAATAAGGTCAGGGGTGGGCGGCTACACCTTC.

V usage is TRBV6-1 and J usage is TRBJ1-3; D not certain. The germline gives CDR1 MNHNS, CDR2 SASEGT. There are 16 residues in the CDR3. Trimming stripped 2 bases from V and 0 bases from J, with 11 bases between. CDR3 sequence (DNA): TGTGCCAGCAGTGAACTAGTCGGGAACTCTGGAAACACCATATATTTT. This translates into CASSELVGNSGNTIYF.

The rearrangement links TRBV11-2 to TRBJ2-1, with D perhaps matching TRBD2 (5 bases). Trimming shortened V by 0 bases and J by 4 bases, and 13 bases separated the two germline ends. CDR3 size: 16 residues. Germline-derived CDR1 and CDR2 are SGHAT and FQNNGV. The CDR3 sequence: CASSLEGFGGYNEQFF. Here the CDR3 DNA reads TGTGCCAGCAGCTTAGAAGGGTTCGGAGGATACAATGAGCAGTTCTTC.